This T cell receptor beta chain originates from a study of cytomegalovirus exposure and HLA in healthy donors. Of note for this clone: No antigen is known for it.

V was trimmed by 3 bases and J by 0 bases, leaving 12 bases between them. The germline gives CDR1 SNHLY, CDR2 FYNNEI. The CDR3 has 16 residues. PCR employed 60 Vbeta and 13 Jbeta primers. Assay: immunoSEQ multiplex PCR; the TCRdb copy retains only in-frame clones and omits some. The table lists approximately 100,000 clones, around two thirds of them singletons. Findings and limits, study-wide: As a later analysis revealed, the rate of TCR association differed by HLA locus, with DRB1 most and HLA-C fewest.

Input material: PBMCs. The receptor was isolated from a human donor in good health. The chain is built from TRBV2 and TRBJ2-4; maybe TRBD1 (6 bases). DNA for the CDR3: TGTGCCAGCAGTGAGGACAGACCCGTAGCCAAAAACATTCAGTACTTC. It translates to CASSEDRPVAKNIQYF.